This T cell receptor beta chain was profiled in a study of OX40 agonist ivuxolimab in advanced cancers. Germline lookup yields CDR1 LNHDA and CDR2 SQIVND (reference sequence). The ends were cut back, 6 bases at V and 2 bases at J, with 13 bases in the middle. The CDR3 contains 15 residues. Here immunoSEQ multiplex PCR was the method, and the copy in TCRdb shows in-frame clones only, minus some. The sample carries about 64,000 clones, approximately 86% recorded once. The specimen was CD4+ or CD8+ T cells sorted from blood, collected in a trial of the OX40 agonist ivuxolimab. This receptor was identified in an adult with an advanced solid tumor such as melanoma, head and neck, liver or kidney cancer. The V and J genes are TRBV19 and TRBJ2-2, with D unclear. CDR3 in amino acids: CASSPLTGNTGELFF. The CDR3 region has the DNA TGTGCCAGTAGCCCCCTCACCGGAAACACCGGGGAGCTGTTTTTT.